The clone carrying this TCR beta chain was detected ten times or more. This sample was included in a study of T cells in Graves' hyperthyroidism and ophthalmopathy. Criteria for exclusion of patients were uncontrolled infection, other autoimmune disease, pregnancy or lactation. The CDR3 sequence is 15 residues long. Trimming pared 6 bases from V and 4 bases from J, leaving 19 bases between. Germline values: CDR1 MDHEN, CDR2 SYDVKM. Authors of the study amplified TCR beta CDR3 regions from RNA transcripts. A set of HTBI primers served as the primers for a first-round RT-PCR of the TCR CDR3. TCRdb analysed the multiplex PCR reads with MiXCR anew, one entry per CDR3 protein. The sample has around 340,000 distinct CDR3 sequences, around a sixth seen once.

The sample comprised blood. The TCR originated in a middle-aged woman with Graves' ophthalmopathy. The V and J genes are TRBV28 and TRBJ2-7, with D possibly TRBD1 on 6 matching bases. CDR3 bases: TGTGCCAGCAGACCGACGCAGGGGATAAGGTACGAGCAGTACTTC. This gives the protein CASRPTQGIRYEQYF.